These 2 T cell receptor beta chains were all obtained from the same sample, sequenced in a study of T cells in localized non-small cell lung cancer (dated by TCRdb to the early 2020s). Libraries were built with the immunoSEQ multiplex PCR assay. The source is immuneACCESS, and TCRdb retained only in-frame sequences with V and J called. Part of the clones is not carried over; for the studies checked, unresolved V genes explain less than half of this, and the remainder is unexplained. The sample table contains 40,000 to 60,000 clones; only one count was recorded for around nine tenths of them. Less than 20% of the sample belongs to the ten largest clones. The sequenced sample was PBMCs, obtained before any cancer treatment. These receptor sequences come from a female donor with stage II lung adenocarcinoma.

This chain links TRBV27 with TRBJ1-5; D is unclear. The CDR3 has 13 residues. Germline values: CDR1 MNHEY, CDR2 SMNVEV (reference sequence). V was shortened by 4 bases and J by 9 bases, with 13 bases between the two germline ends. In DNA, the CDR3 is TGTGCCAGCAGTTACGCCCCGAGATGGCCCCAGCATTTT. Translating it yields CASSYAPRWPQHF.

The chain recombines TRBV6-1 with TRBJ2-7, with 10 bases identical to TRBD1. V gave up 6 bases and J gave up 9 bases; unmatched junction bases: 11. In germline, CDR1 is MNHNS, CDR2 SASEGT. This CDR3 is 14 amino acids long. The CDR3 coding sequence is TGTGCCAGCAGGGAGGGACAGGGGATCCCTGTGCAGTACTTC. It yields the protein CASREGQGIPVQYF.